Following are 8 T cell receptor beta chains from one sample sequenced in a study of cytomegalovirus exposure and HLA in healthy donors. The study ran its PCR with 60 Vbeta and 13 Jbeta primers. This table comes from immunoSEQ multiplex PCR, and its TCRdb copy is limited to in-frame clones, with some not included. The table lists over 100,000 clones, 66% of them singletons, with less than 2% in the top ten. The sequencing input was PBMCs. These receptor sequences come from a man between 18 and 29 years old in good health and CMV-seronegative.

About this clone: The junction differs from germline at one of its ends, possibly a read error. The chain combines TRBV7-9 with TRBJ2-1; the D is unclear. CDR3 size: 12 residues. From germline, CDR1 is SEHNR and CDR2 FQNEAQ (reference sequence). As DNA, the CDR3 is TGTTCCAGCAGCCCCGGGTCCAATGAGCAGTTCTTC. It translates to CSSSPGSNEQFF.

In this sample, this clone turned up a few times. CDR3 sequence (DNA): TGTGCCAGCAGCCCCCGGGACAGGGTGAACACTGAAGCTTTCTTT. Protein: CASSPRDRVNTEAFF. The chain joins TRBV7-9 to TRBJ1-1; TRBD1 aligns across 9 bases. The germline V gene has CDR1 SEHNR and CDR2 FQNEAQ (reference sequence). This CDR3 is 15 amino acids long. The V segment lost 5 bases and the J segment 0 bases; nucleotides outside the gene matches: 4.

CDR3 nucleotide sequence: TGTGCCAGCAGAGGAGACAGGGCCAATCAGCCCCAGCATTTT. Translating gives CASRGDRANQPQHF. V and J are TRBV6-6 and TRBJ1-5, with 7 nucleotides matching TRBD1. Germline assignment: CDR1 MNHNY and CDR2 SVGAGI (reference sequence). The J segment lost 3 bases and the V segment lost 6 bases, leaving 5 bases of the junction unmatched. This CDR3 contains 14 residues.

V and J are TRBV2 and TRBJ2-7; TRBD2 agrees at 9 bases. The V segment lost 7 bases and the J segment 7 bases; nucleotides outside the gene matches: 8. The CDR3 sequence is 13 residues long. Germline values: CDR1 SNHLY, CDR2 FYNNEI. CDR3 in DNA: TGTGCCAGCACGTTAGCGGGGGAGGTAGAGCAGTACTTC. This translates into CASTLAGEVEQYF.

The CDR3 DNA follows: TGTGCCTGGAAGGGGAATGGCTACACCTTC. Protein: CAWKGNGYTF. The chain joins TRBV30 to TRBJ1-2, with D maybe TRBD1 (5 bases). From germline, CDR1 is GTSNPN and CDR2 SVGIG (reference sequence). Trimming removed 4 bases at V and 6 bases at J, with 6 bases between. This CDR3 is 10 amino acids long.

The chain employs TRBV12-5 and TRBJ2-5; D perhaps matches TRBD2 (6 bases). CDR3 size: 13 residues. Trimming left V 6 bases short and J 3 bases short, with 11 bases between. The V gene's germline CDR1 is LGHNT and CDR2 FRNRAP. The CDR3 region is CASGRDLEETQYF. As DNA, the CDR3 is TGTGCTAGTGGACGGGACTTAGAAGAGACCCAGTACTTC.

The chain recombines TRBV6-5 with TRBJ2-7; TRBD2 might be the D (6 bases). Germline loops: CDR1 MNHEY, CDR2 SVGAGI. V lost 6 bases, J lost 4 bases, and 19 bases lay in between. The CDR3 is 15 residues long. The CDR3 loop is CASRAGTGPRYEQYF. Here the CDR3 DNA reads TGTGCCAGCAGGGCCGGGACTGGGCCGAGGTACGAGCAGTACTTC.

The chain carries TRBV5-5 and TRBJ2-1, with 8 bases matching TRBD2. The CDR3 totals 15 residues. Germline assignment: CDR1 SGHKS and CDR2 YYEKEE (reference sequence). Trimming removed 1 base from V and 3 bases from J; junction bases left unmatched: 3. The CDR3 nucleotides are TGTGCCAGCAGCTTGCAGACTAGCGTCTACAATGAGCAGTTCTTC. Its translation is CASSLQTSVYNEQFF.